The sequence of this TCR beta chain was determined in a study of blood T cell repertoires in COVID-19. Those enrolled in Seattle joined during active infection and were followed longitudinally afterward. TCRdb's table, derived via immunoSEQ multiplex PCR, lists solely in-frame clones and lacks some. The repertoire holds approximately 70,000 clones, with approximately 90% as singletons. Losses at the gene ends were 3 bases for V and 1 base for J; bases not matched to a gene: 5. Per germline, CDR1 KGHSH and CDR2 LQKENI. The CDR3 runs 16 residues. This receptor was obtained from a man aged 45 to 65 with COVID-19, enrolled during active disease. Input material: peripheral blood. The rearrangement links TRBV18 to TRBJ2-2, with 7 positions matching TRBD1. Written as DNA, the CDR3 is TGTGCCAGCTCACCCGCCGGGACAGTGAACACCGGGGAGCTGTTTTTT. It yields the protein CASSPAGTVNTGELFF.